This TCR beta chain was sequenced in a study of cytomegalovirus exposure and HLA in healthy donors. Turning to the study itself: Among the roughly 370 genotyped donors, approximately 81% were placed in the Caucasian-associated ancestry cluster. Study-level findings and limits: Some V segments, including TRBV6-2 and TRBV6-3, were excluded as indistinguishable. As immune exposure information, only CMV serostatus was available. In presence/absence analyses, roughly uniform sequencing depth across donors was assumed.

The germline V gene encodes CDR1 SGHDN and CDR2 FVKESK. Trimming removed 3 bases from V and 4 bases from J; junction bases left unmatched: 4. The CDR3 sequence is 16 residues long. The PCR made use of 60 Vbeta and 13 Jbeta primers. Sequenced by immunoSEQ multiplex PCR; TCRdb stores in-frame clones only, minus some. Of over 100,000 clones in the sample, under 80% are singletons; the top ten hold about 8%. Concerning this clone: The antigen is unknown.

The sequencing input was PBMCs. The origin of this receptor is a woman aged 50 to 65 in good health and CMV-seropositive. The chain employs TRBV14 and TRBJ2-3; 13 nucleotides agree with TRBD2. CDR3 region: CASSHSGLAGSDTQYF. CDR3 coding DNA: TGTGCCAGCAGCCACTCGGGACTAGCGGGGTCAGATACGCAGTATTTT.